This T cell receptor (beta chain) derives from a study of blood T cell repertoires in COVID-19. Study overall: COVID-19 samples, acute and convalescent, were from the United States, Italy and Spain.

TCRdb's copy holds only in-frame clones and misses some; the assay was immunoSEQ multiplex PCR. The sample yields over 300,000 clones, 85% seen once. V was clipped by 4 bases and J by 2 bases, with 15 bases between them. The CDR3 loop spans 16 amino acids. From germline, CDR1 is SEHNR and CDR2 FQNEAQ (reference sequence). This chain uses TRBV7-9 with TRBJ1-5; D is undetermined. The specimen sequenced was peripheral blood. The TCR comes from a human donor in a cohort sampled during active COVID-19. The CDR3 protein is CASSWGVGEGNQPQHF. The CDR3 DNA reads as TGTGCCAGCAGCTGGGGAGTTGGCGAGGGCAATCAGCCCCAGCATTTT. Variable domain in full (rest from reference TRBV7-9 and TRBJ1-5): DTGVSQNPRHKITKRGQNVTFRCDPISEHNRLYWYRQTLGQGPEFLTYFQNEAQLEKSRLLSDRFSAERPKGSFSTLEIQRTEQGDSAMYLCASSWGVGEGNQPQHFGDGTRLSIL.